These T cell receptor beta chains were read from a single sample in a study of blood T cell repertoires in COVID-19. TCRdb keeps only in-frame clones here, not all; method: immunoSEQ multiplex PCR. Among about 200,000 clones listed, approximately 87% were seen once. The sequencing sample was made of peripheral blood. These receptors came from a man in his sixties who had recovered from COVID-19. CDR3s include the opening cysteine and the closing phenylalanine or tryptophan. The D gene is left open where the match is weak. Size is omitted from some rows. Given values are once, few, many or a class for expanded clones.

CDR3: CAWSVRPGRAVGPLHF; DNA: TGTGCCTGGAGTGTAAGGCCAGGGCGCGCCGTTGGACCCCTCCACTTT; V: TRBV30; size: once; D: .; J: TRBJ1-6
CDR3: CASSLRPGVSTDTQYF; DNA: TGTGCCAGCAGTTTAAGGCCAGGGGTCAGCACAGATACGCAGTATTTT; V: TRBV27; size: .; D: .; J: TRBJ2-3
CDR3: CASSLVGGDGYTF; DNA: TGTGCCAGCAGCTTAGTGGGGGGAGATGGCTACACCTTC; V: TRBV7-9; size: .; D: .; J: TRBJ1-2
CDR3: CAASGTGVSGANVLTF; DNA: TGTGCCGCTTCCGGGACAGGGGTGTCTGGGGCCAACGTCCTGACTTTC; V: TRBV30; size: .; D: TRBD1; J: TRBJ2-6
CDR3: CASSQEGEQTQYF; DNA: TGTGCCAGCAGCCAAGAGGGAGAGCAGACCCAGTACTTC; V: TRBV3-1/TRBV3-2; size: .; D: .; J: TRBJ2-5
CDR3: CASSLAGGGSTEAFF; DNA: TGCGCCAGCAGCTTGGCCGGGGGAGGGAGCACTGAAGCTTTCTTT; V: TRBV5-1; size: .; D: .; J: TRBJ1-1
CDR3: CASSFLGLGGNEQFF; DNA: TGTGCCAGCAGCTTTTTGGGACTAGGCGGCAATGAGCAGTTCTTC; V: TRBV5-6; size: few; D: TRBD2; J: TRBJ2-1
CDR3: CASSLVGGSYEQYF; DNA: TGTGCCAGCAGCTTAGTGGGGGGCTCCTACGAGCAGTACTTC; V: TRBV7-2; size: .; D: .; J: TRBJ2-7
CDR3: CASSERTTPRSSYEQYF; DNA: TGTGCCAGCAGTGAGAGGACTACCCCCAGGAGCTCCTACGAGCAGTACTTC; V: TRBV27; size: .; D: .; J: TRBJ2-7
CDR3: CSVHTSGGTEAFF; DNA: TGCAGCGTTCACACCTCGGGGGGCACTGAAGCTTTCTTT; V: TRBV29-1; size: .; D: .; J: TRBJ1-1
CDR3: CASSSSRGEAYYEQYF; DNA: TGTGCCAGCAGCTCAAGCAGGGGAGAAGCCTACTACGAGCAGTACTTC; V: TRBV5-4; size: .; D: .; J: TRBJ2-7
CDR3: CASSRKFEVEQYF; DNA: TGTGCCAGCAGCCGAAAATTCGAGGTTGAGCAGTACTTC; V: TRBV3-1/TRBV3-2; size: .; D: .; J: TRBJ2-7
CDR3: CASSKREDIQYF; DNA: TGTGCCAGTAGTAAACGAGAAGACATTCAGTACTTC; V: TRBV19; size: .; D: .; J: TRBJ2-4
CDR3: CASRRVQGASNQPQHF; DNA: TGTGCCAGCAGGAGGGTGCAGGGGGCTAGCAATCAGCCCCAGCATTTT; V: TRBV2; size: .; D: TRBD1; J: TRBJ1-5
CDR3: CASSQERASTGELFF; DNA: TGTGCCAGCAGCCAAGAGAGGGCTTCCACCGGGGAGCTGTTTTTT; V: TRBV3-1/TRBV3-2; size: .; D: .; J: TRBJ2-2
CDR3: CATAKGGVGEKLFF; DNA: TGTGCCACCGCTAAGGGAGGGGTCGGTGAAAAACTGTTTTTT; V: TRBV15; size: .; D: .; J: TRBJ1-4
CDR3: CASSVASGHYEQYF; DNA: TGTGCCAGCAGCGTAGCGAGCGGGCACTACGAGCAGTACTTC; V: TRBV9; size: .; D: .; J: TRBJ2-7
CDR3: CASSSSTGGYNEQFF; DNA: TGTGCCAGCAGCTCATCGACAGGGGGCTACAATGAGCAGTTCTTC; V: TRBV7-9; size: .; D: TRBD1; J: TRBJ2-1
CDR3: CASRTRLAGVTDTQYF; DNA: TGTGCCAGCAGAACTAGACTAGCGGGAGTAACAGATACGCAGTATTTT; V: TRBV2; size: .; D: TRBD2; J: TRBJ2-3
CDR3: CASSLGTGANTEAFF; DNA: TGTGCCAGCAGCTTAGGGACAGGGGCTAACACTGAAGCTTTCTTT; V: TRBV7-3; size: .; D: TRBD1; J: TRBJ1-1
CDR3: CASSLAGTSREQFF; DNA: TGTGCCAGCAGCCTTGCCGGGACTAGTCGTGAGCAGTTCTTC; V: TRBV9; size: few; D: TRBD2; J: TRBJ2-1
CDR3: CASSLAGQANTGELFF; DNA: TGTGCCAGCAGTTTAGCAGGACAAGCGAACACCGGGGAGCTGTTTTTT; V: TRBV28; size: once; D: .; J: TRBJ2-2
CDR3: CASSLTQGGNEQFF; DNA: TGTGCCAGCAGCCTTACACAGGGCGGGAATGAGCAGTTCTTC; V: TRBV7-3; size: few; D: .; J: TRBJ2-1